The 23 T cell receptor beta chains below come from one sample, sequenced in a study of blood T cell repertoires in COVID-19. The assay was immunoSEQ multiplex PCR, and TCRdb's table has in-frame clones only and misses some. The table has approximately 310,000 clones, 80% to 90% seen once. The specimen was PBMCs or T cells enriched from blood (not recorded which). The receptors come from a man in his thirties or forties who had recovered from COVID-19.

The chain joins TRBV7-2 to TRBJ1-2; D may be TRBD1 (5 bases). Germline V gives CDR1 SGHTA, CDR2 FQGNSA. The CDR3 is made up of 14 amino acids. The V gene lost 4 bases and the J gene lost 4 bases, with 13 bases spanning the gap. CDR3 sequence reads: CASSSPGLVYGYTF. The CDR3 DNA reads TGTGCCAGCAGCTCGCCGGGACTGGTCTATGGCTACACCTTC.

There are a few counts of this clone. The rearrangement links TRBV3-1 (or the pseudogene TRBV3-2) to TRBJ2-3; TRBD1 matches 7 bases. CDR3 length equals 13 residues. Losses at the gene ends were 5 bases for V and 6 bases for J; bases not matched to a gene: 5. CDR1 and CDR2 (germline): LGHDT, YNNKEL (reference sequence). This CDR3 is CASSFSTGDTQYF. CDR3 DNA: TGTGCCAGCAGCTTTTCGACAGGGGATACGCAGTATTTT.

CDR3 DNA: TGCGCCAGCAGCTCAGGGACTAGCGGGGGCGGAGAGACCCAGTACTTC. Protein product: CASSSGTSGGGETQYF. The gene calls are TRBV5-1 and TRBJ2-5; 14 positions match TRBD2. The V gene end was trimmed by 3 bases and the J gene end by 4 bases; junction bases not matched to a gene: 5. This CDR3 contains 16 residues. Germline CDR1 reads SGHRS; CDR2 reads YFSETQ.

The rearrangement links TRBV9 to TRBJ2-6; the D is unclear. V was shortened by 6 bases and J by 0 bases, with 4 bases between the two germline ends. The germline V gene encodes CDR1 SGDLS and CDR2 YYNGEE. There are 13 residues in the CDR3. The CDR3 loop reads CASKSSGANVLTF. CDR3 bases: TGTGCCAGCAAGAGCTCTGGGGCCAACGTCCTGACTTTC.

In DNA form, the CDR3 reads TGTGCCAGCAGCCAAGTTGACAGGGAGGGCAATCAGCCCCAGCATTTT. Translated, it gives CASSQVDREGNQPQHF. This rearrangement joins TRBV4-2 to TRBJ1-5; the match to TRBD1 covers 7 bases. J was trimmed by 2 bases and V by 1 base; bases with no gene match: 5. The CDR3 length is 16 residues. CDR1 LGHNA and CDR2 YNFKEQ come from the germline V gene.

CDR3 DNA: TGCAGCGTCAAGCGGGGGACACAAGAGACCCAGTACTTC. It yields the protein CSVKRGTQETQYF. The chain links TRBV29-1 to TRBJ2-5, with 8 bases that match TRBD2. The germline CDR1 and CDR2 sequences are SQVTM and ANQGSEA. This CDR3 is 13 amino acids long. V was clipped by 6 bases and J by 2 bases; unmatched bases: 5.

V is TRBV6-1 and J is TRBJ2-1; 12 nucleotides line up with TRBD2. Germline V gene sequence: CDR1 MNHNS, CDR2 SASEGT. CDR3 length: 17 amino acids. Trimming cost V 4 bases and J 9 bases; bases outside gene matches: 13. The CDR3 DNA sequence: TGTGCCAGCAGTGCAAACCCTAGCGGGGGGGCCAGGGGTGAGCAGTTCTTC. It specifies CASSANPSGGARGEQFF.

The CDR3 loop reads CSARNTGPQHF. The CDR3 DNA sequence: TGCAGTGCTAGAAATACTGGGCCCCAGCATTTT. The rearrangement links TRBV20-1 to TRBJ1-5; D is unclear. The germline V gene has CDR1 DFQATT and CDR2 SNEGSKA (reference sequence). There are 11 residues in the CDR3. The V end lost 2 bases, the J end lost 9 bases, and 8 bases lay between the germline ends.

The CDR3 DNA reads TGCAGCGTCGATCAGGCAACTAACACTGAAGCTTTCTTT. Protein: CSVDQATNTEAFF. The rearrangement uses TRBV29-1 and TRBJ1-1; D is ambiguous. This CDR3 has 13 amino acids. Looked up from germline, CDR1 is SQVTM and CDR2 is ANQGSEA. The ends were cut back, 6 bases at V and 2 bases at J, with 13 bases in the middle.

This chain links TRBV29-1 with TRBJ1-1; D possibly corresponds to TRBD1 (5 bases). V was trimmed by 7 bases and J by 2 bases, leaving 20 bases between them. Germline assignment: CDR1 SQVTM and CDR2 ANQGSEA. The CDR3 length is 15 residues. CDR3 DNA: TGCAGCGGATGTGTACACGGGGGACCCAACACTGAAGCTTTCTTT. It specifies CSGCVHGGPNTEAFF.

The chain employs TRBV29-1 and TRBJ2-3; 12 nucleotides agree with TRBD2. J lost 0 bases, V lost 4 bases, and 5 bases had no gene match. The CDR3 is 16 residues long. The germline gives CDR1 SQVTM, CDR2 ANQGSEA. Here the CDR3 DNA reads TGCAGCGTTGTACTAGCGGGGGGAAAAAGCACAGATACGCAGTATTTT. As protein: CSVVLAGGKSTDTQYF.

The chain has TRBV2 and TRBJ1-1; TRBD1 agrees at 7 bases. The CDR3 loop spans 14 amino acids. Looked up from germline, CDR1 is SNHLY and CDR2 is FYNNEI. J lost 3 bases, V lost 4 bases, and 5 bases had no gene match. The CDR3 here is CASSGDSIDTEAFF. The CDR3 DNA sequence: TGTGCCAGCAGTGGGGACAGTATCGACACTGAAGCTTTCTTT.

The CDR3 DNA sequence: TGTGCCAGCAGCTTAGCGGGAGGGTTAAACTATGGCTACACCTTC. Its translation is CASSLAGGLNYGYTF. The rearrangement uses TRBV7-8 and TRBJ1-2; no definite D call. Trimming removed 0 bases from V and 2 bases from J, with 10 bases in between. CDR3 size: 15 residues. Germline V gives CDR1 SGHVS, CDR2 FQNEAQ.

This chain uses TRBV25-1 with TRBJ2-7; 9 bases agree with TRBD1. The germline V gene encodes CDR1 MGHDK and CDR2 SYGVNS. The CDR3 is 13 amino acids. The J segment lost 5 bases and the V segment lost 6 bases, leaving 5 bases of the junction unmatched. The chain's CDR3 is CASSGTGSHEQYF. The CDR3, as DNA: TGTGCCAGCAGCGGGACAGGGAGTCACGAGCAGTACTTC.

The V and J genes are TRBV7-9 and TRBJ2-1; maybe TRBD2 (5 bases). Germline V CDR1 and CDR2: SEHNR, FQNEAQ (reference sequence). Trimming removed 1 base at V and 7 bases at J, with 8 bases between. The CDR3 sequence is 13 residues long. CDR3 loop: CASSLVGVNEQFF. CDR3 in DNA: TGTGCCAGCAGCTTAGTCGGGGTAAATGAGCAGTTCTTC. The full variable domain, rest sourced from reference TRBV7-9 and TRBJ2-1, is DTGVSQNPRHKITKRGQNVTFRCDPISEHNRLYWYRQTLGQGPEFLTYFQNEAQLEKSRLLSDRFSAERPKGSFSTLEIQRTEQGDSAMYLCASSLVGVNEQFFGPGTRLTVL.

This chain joins TRBV3-1 (or the pseudogene TRBV3-2) and TRBJ1-2; D is uncertain. V lost 8 bases to trimming and J lost 3 bases, with 16 bases between them. The CDR3 is 14 residues long. The germline V gene has CDR1 LGHDT and CDR2 YNNKEL (reference sequence). The CDR3 protein is CASRSNFMDYGYTF. CDR3 DNA: TGTGCCAGCCGCTCGAACTTTATGGACTATGGCTACACCTTC.

The chain carries TRBV4-3 and TRBJ2-7, with 15 bases fitting TRBD2. CDR1 and CDR2 from the germline V gene are LGHNA and YSLEER. V was pared by 1 base and J by 2 bases, with 0 bases of the junction left unmatched. The CDR3 is 16 amino acids. In DNA form, the CDR3 reads TGCGCCAGCAGCCAAGGGACTAGCGGGGGGGCCTACGAGCAGTACTTC. It specifies CASSQGTSGGAYEQYF.

The rearrangement links TRBV21-1 to TRBJ2-7; TRBD2 reflects the table's D call only, with no check against the DNA. TRBV21-1 counts as a pseudogene. CDR3 length: 13 residues. CDR3 nucleotide sequence: TGTGCCAGCAGCTGCGGGATCTCCTACGAGCAGTACTTC. Encoded protein: CASSCGISYEQYF.

A single count supports this clone. This rearrangement joins TRBV10-1 to TRBJ2-7; a weak D match, TRBD1 (6 bases). V lost 0 bases and J 6 bases, leaving 15 bases between the germline ends. Germline V gene lookup returns CDR1 WNHNN and CDR2 SYGVQD (reference sequence). The CDR3 is 15 residues long. CDR3 coding DNA: TGCGCCAGCAGTGAGTCGAACGACAGGTCTGCCGAGCAGTACTTC. Translation gives CASSESNDRSAEQYF.

CDR3 residues: CASSFPGGSYGYTF. The CDR3 bases are TGTGCCAGCAGCTTTCCAGGGGGGAGCTATGGCTACACCTTC. This chain joins TRBV5-4 and TRBJ1-2; the match to TRBD1 covers 7 bases. Unmatched junction bases numbered 5, after V lost 2 bases and J lost 4 bases. The CDR3 extends over 14 amino acids. Germline V gives CDR1 SGHNT, CDR2 YYREEE (reference sequence).

This clone was seen only a few times. This rearrangement joins TRBV5-1 to TRBJ2-5, with TRBD1 matching over 7 bases. From germline, CDR1 is SGHRS and CDR2 YFSETQ. There are 14 residues in the CDR3. Trimming took 3 bases from V and 6 from J; bases not matched to a gene: 8. CDR3 coding DNA: TGCGCCAGCAGCTCACAGGGGACACCCCAGACCCAGTACTTC. Encoded protein: CASSSQGTPQTQYF.

The chain links TRBV10-1 to TRBJ1-1; TRBD1 agrees at 7 bases. The germline gives CDR1 WNHNN, CDR2 SYGVQD (reference sequence). V lost 8 bases to trimming and J lost 2 bases; unmatched junction nucleotides: 8. The CDR3 is 14 amino acids. This CDR3 is CASPSVGGNTEAFF. In DNA, the CDR3 is TGCGCCAGCCCTAGTGTAGGGGGCAACACTGAAGCTTTCTTT.

This clone was recorded once. Other DNA sequences in the sample encode the same CDR3. The chain links TRBV19 to TRBJ2-2, with TRBD1 as a possible D gene (5 bases). The CDR3 contains 15 residues. The germline V gene has CDR1 LNHDA and CDR2 SQIVND (reference sequence). V was trimmed by 1 base and J by 2 bases, leaving 8 bases between them. The CDR3 nucleotides read TGTGCCAGTAGTATAGGGCAGGGCAACACCGGGGAGCTGTTTTTT. Protein product: CASSIGQGNTGELFF.